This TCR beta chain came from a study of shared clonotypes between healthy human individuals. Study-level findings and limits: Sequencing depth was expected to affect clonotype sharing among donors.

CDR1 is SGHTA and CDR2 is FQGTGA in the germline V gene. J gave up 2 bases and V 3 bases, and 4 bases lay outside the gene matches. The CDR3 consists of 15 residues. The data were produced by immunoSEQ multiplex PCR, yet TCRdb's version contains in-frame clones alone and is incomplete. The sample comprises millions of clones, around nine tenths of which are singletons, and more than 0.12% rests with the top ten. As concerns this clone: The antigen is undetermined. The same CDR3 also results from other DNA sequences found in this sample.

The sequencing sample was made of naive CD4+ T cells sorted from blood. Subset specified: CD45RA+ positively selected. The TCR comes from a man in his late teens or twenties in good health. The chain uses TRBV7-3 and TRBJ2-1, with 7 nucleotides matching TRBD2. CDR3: CASSLSRGAYNEQFF. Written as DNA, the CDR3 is TGTGCCAGCAGCTTGAGTCGGGGGGCCTACAATGAGCAGTTCTTC.